This T cell receptor beta chain derives from a study of molecular identifiers for immune sequencing clone quantification. Broader study findings: Over 99% of effector molecules, yet under 1% of naive-cell molecules, were held by clones above 20 RNA copies. Investigators reportedly could detect spiked Jurkat TCR RNA from one cell among over 900,000 naive cells.

Bulk TCR libraries used previously described methods and listed TCR primers. TCRdb itself ran the PCR reads through MiXCR, one entry per CDR3 protein. The repertoire consists of hundreds of thousands of distinct CDR3 sequences, with 25% occurring once and the leading ten covering about 0.78%. In germline, CDR1 is SGHAT, CDR2 FQNNGV. Deletions cut 5 bases from V and 0 bases from J, with 13 bases between. There are 16 residues in the CDR3. This clonotype showed up just a few times. Its antigen is as yet unknown. The chain is built from TRBV11-2 and TRBJ2-2, with a weak D call TRBD2 (6 bases). The TCR sequence derives from a human donor in good health. Some libraries in this study had Jurkat cell RNA spiked in. The sample consisted of naive CD8+ T cells from blood, with Jurkat cell RNA spiked in. The subset denotes: FACS-sorted CD8+CD4-CCR7+CD45RA+ naive T cells. The CDR3 bases are TGTGCCAGCAGCCCGAAGAGGGAGGCGAACACCGGGGAGCTGTTTTTT. Translation gives CASSPKREANTGELFF.